This passage covers 23 T cell receptor beta chains from one sample sequenced in a study of T cell changes during pregnancy in multiple sclerosis. Here immunoSEQ multiplex PCR was the method, and the copy in TCRdb shows in-frame clones only, minus some. The table has 48,000 or so clones, about 94% seen once. Source: CD4+ T cells from peripheral blood mononuclear cells, taken in the first trimester of pregnancy. The receptors shown here come from a female donor with multiple sclerosis, enrolled in a pregnancy study.

The J gene is TRBJ2-3, the V gene TRBV6-5; TRBD2 matches 8 bases. CDR1 is MNHEY and CDR2 is SVGAGI in the germline V gene. V shed 7 bases, J shed 0 bases, and the junction held 3 bases outside the gene matches. The CDR3 length is 14 residues. CDR3 protein: CASKAGGSTDTQYF. The CDR3 bases are TGTGCCAGCAAGGCGGGGGGTAGCACAGATACGCAGTATTTT.

The V call is TRBV15, the J call TRBJ2-7; 13 nucleotides align to TRBD2. This CDR3 spans 14 amino acids. From germline, CDR1 is LNHNV and CDR2 YYDKDF (reference sequence). Unmatched junction bases numbered 5, after V lost 5 bases and J lost 7 bases. CDR3 protein: CATSGGLAGYEQYF. Here the CDR3 DNA reads TGTGCCACCAGCGGGGGACTAGCGGGGTATGAGCAGTACTTC.

The chain recombines TRBV11-2 with TRBJ1-3; TRBD1 agrees at 7 bases. Trimming at V came to 3 bases and at J to 1 base, leaving 6 bases not matched to a gene. Germline V CDR1 and CDR2: SGHAT, FQNNGV. The CDR3 sequence is 16 residues long. The CDR3: CASSFAETGSGNTIYF. CDR3 bases: TGTGCCAGCAGCTTCGCCGAGACAGGGTCTGGAAACACCATATATTTT.

The chain joins TRBV19 to TRBJ2-4; 10 bases align to TRBD2. The germline gives CDR1 LNHDA, CDR2 SQIVND (reference sequence). The V segment lost 6 bases and the J segment 6 bases; nucleotides outside the gene matches: 5. The CDR3 spans 14 residues. The CDR3 region is CASRFSGGRNIQYF. The CDR3 region has the DNA TGTGCCAGTAGGTTTAGCGGGGGGAGAAACATTCAGTACTTC.

The rearrangement joins TRBV5-6 to TRBJ1-1; tentatively, D is TRBD1 (6 bases). The CDR3 loop spans 12 amino acids. Trimming removed 0 bases at V and 9 bases at J, with 9 bases between. Germline-derived CDR1 and CDR2 are SGHDT and YYEEEE. The CDR3 protein is CASSLGGGKAFF. The CDR3 DNA follows: TGTGCCAGCAGCTTGGGGGGGGGCAAAGCTTTCTTT.

This clone was seen a few times. The chain uses TRBV9 and TRBJ1-1; D not certain. V lost 4 bases to trimming and J lost 0 bases, with 10 bases between them. Per the germline V gene, CDR1 is SGDLS and CDR2 is YYNGEE. The CDR3 sequence is 14 residues long. The CDR3 DNA sequence: TGTGCCAGCAGCCTCGAGGCCGTGAACACTGAAGCTTTCTTT. This sequence encodes CASSLEAVNTEAFF.

CDR3 nucleotides: TGTGCCAGCAGTGAATCCGTGGGGGGAAGCGGCTACACCTTC. Its translation: CASSESVGGSGYTF. This chain uses TRBV6-1 with TRBJ1-2; the D gene is possibly TRBD1 (5 bases). The germline V gene has CDR1 MNHNS and CDR2 SASEGT. This CDR3 is built from 14 residues. Trimming left V 2 bases short and J 8 bases short, with 15 bases between.

V gene TRBV18 combines with J gene TRBJ1-2; no firm D call. CDR1 is KGHSH and CDR2 is LQKENI in the germline V gene. The CDR3 runs 13 residues. V shed 2 bases and J shed 6 bases, with 10 bases lying between them. The CDR3 here is CASSPIRVNGYTF. The CDR3 DNA reads TGTGCCAGCTCACCAATTCGCGTCAATGGCTACACCTTC.

This clone has a single count. V usage is TRBV11-3 and J usage is TRBJ2-2, with TRBD1 as a possible D gene (5 bases). Germline V CDR1 and CDR2: SGHNT, YENEEA. This CDR3 has 16 amino acids. Trimming stripped 0 bases from V and 4 bases from J, with 12 bases between. CDR3 DNA sequence: TGTGCCAGCAGCTTAGATATGGGGCAGGGCACCGGGGAGCTGTTTTTT. Translation: CASSLDMGQGTGELFF.

The chain couples TRBV10-3 to TRBJ1-1; D is unresolved. The CDR3 contains 13 residues. The germline V gene has CDR1 ENHRY and CDR2 SYGVKD. Trimming took 2 bases from V and 1 from J, leaving 5 bases between them. The chain's CDR3 is CAISERQNTEAFF. The CDR3 nucleotides read TGTGCCATCAGTGAGCGACAGAACACTGAAGCTTTCTTT.

The chain couples TRBV2 to TRBJ2-3; 13 bases are a match to TRBD2. This CDR3 comprises 17 residues. Germline values: CDR1 SNHLY, CDR2 FYNNEI. V trimming: 8 bases; J trimming: 3 bases; junction bases outside the gene matches: 11. DNA of the CDR3: TGTGCCAGCGGGCCTAAGGGACTAGCGGGGAGGACAGATACGCAGTATTTT. Amino acids: CASGPKGLAGRTDTQYF.

V usage is TRBV5-6 and J usage is TRBJ2-7; 7 bases fit TRBD1. The CDR3 covers 13 residues. From germline, CDR1 is SGHDT and CDR2 YYEEEE. J gave up 7 bases and V 4 bases, and 8 bases lay outside the gene matches. CDR3 nucleotides: TGTGCCAGCAGCCGACAGGGCCCCCGGGAGCAGTACTTC. This encodes CASSRQGPREQYF.

The V call is TRBV9, the J call TRBJ1-5; a possible D gene is TRBD1 (6 bases). The CDR3 has 14 residues. Deletions cut 9 bases from V and 0 bases from J, with 13 bases between. The V gene's germline CDR1 is SGDLS and CDR2 YYNGEE. CDR3: CATPTGYSNQPQHF. CDR3 nucleotide sequence: TGTGCCACCCCGACAGGTTATAGCAATCAGCCCCAGCATTTT.

V is TRBV5-1 and J is TRBJ2-7; the match to TRBD2 covers 15 bases. V gave up 4 bases and J gave up 1 base; unmatched junction bases: 3. Per the germline V gene, CDR1 is SGHRS and CDR2 is YFSETQ. The CDR3 runs to 16 residues. The CDR3: CASSRGLAGGSYEQYF. CDR3 DNA: TGCGCCAGCAGCAGGGGACTAGCGGGGGGATCCTACGAGCAGTACTTC.

This sequence joins TRBV27 and TRBJ2-7, with 8 bases lining up with TRBD2. After removal of 6 bases from V and 5 bases from J, the junction contained 15 bases not matched to a gene. CDR3 length: 16 amino acids. The germline CDR1 and CDR2 sequences are MNHEY and SMNVEV (reference sequence). CDR3 DNA sequence: TGTGCCAGCAGCCGTCAGACTAGCGCCCGCCACAACGAGCAGTACTTC. It translates to CASSRQTSARHNEQYF.

This CDR3 reads CASTRPGLNTEAFF. CDR3 bases: TGTGCCAGCACCCGCCCCGGGTTGAACACTGAAGCTTTCTTT. This chain joins TRBV6-1 and TRBJ1-1, with D uncertain. The germline V gene has CDR1 MNHNS and CDR2 SASEGT. V lost 7 bases, J lost 0 bases, and 12 bases lay in between. The CDR3 covers 14 residues.

This rearrangement joins TRBV27 to TRBJ1-6; 8 nucleotides align to TRBD1. The V gene end was trimmed by 3 bases and the J gene end by 10 bases; junction bases not matched to a gene: 11. Looked up from germline, CDR1 is MNHEY and CDR2 is SMNVEV (reference sequence). The CDR3 is 16 residues long. For the CDR3, the DNA is TGTGCCAGCAGTTTCTCGTCGTTGACAGGGGTGTCACCCCTCCACTTT. It specifies CASSFSSLTGVSPLHF.

The V gene is TRBV18, the J gene TRBJ2-7; 10 bases line up with TRBD2. Germline V gives CDR1 KGHSH, CDR2 LQKENI. The length of the CDR3 is 15 residues. Unmatched junction bases numbered 4, after V lost 2 bases and J lost 3 bases. CDR3: CASSPGASGGYEQYF. The CDR3, as DNA: TGTGCCAGCTCACCAGGGGCTAGCGGGGGCTACGAGCAGTACTTC.

This clone was seen just once. This chain connects TRBV18 to TRBJ2-5, with TRBD2 matching over 8 bases. This CDR3 comprises 13 residues. V was pared by 6 bases and J by 5 bases, with 5 bases of the junction left unmatched. Germline CDR1 KGHSH, CDR2 LQKENI. This CDR3 reads CASSPGGGETQYF. DNA for the CDR3: TGTGCCAGCTCGCCCGGCGGGGGGGAGACCCAGTACTTC.

The gene calls are TRBV19 and TRBJ1-2; 7 bases match TRBD1. There are 14 residues in the CDR3. Germline trimming cut 4 bases from V and 4 bases from J; bases unmatched to any gene: 6. CDR1 is LNHDA and CDR2 is SQIVND in the germline V gene (reference sequence). The chain's CDR3 is CASSRDRGIYGYTF. CDR3 coding DNA: TGTGCCAGTAGTAGGGACAGAGGGATCTATGGCTACACCTTC.

The genes are TRBV9 and TRBJ2-3; 10 nucleotides align to TRBD2. CDR1 SGDLS and CDR2 YYNGEE come from the germline V gene. There are 16 residues in the CDR3. The CDR3 DNA sequence: TGTGCTAGCGGGCTAGCGGGGGTCTCCTACACAGATACGCAGTATTTT. Its translation: CASGLAGVSYTDTQYF.

The chain employs TRBV6-1 and TRBJ1-3; 9 bases align to TRBD1. With V trimmed by 6 bases and J by 4 bases, 7 bases remained unmatched. CDR3 size: 15 residues. In germline, CDR1 is MNHNS, CDR2 SASEGT. CDR3 residues: CASRDAQGAGNTIYF. The DNA for the CDR3 is TGTGCCAGCAGAGATGCACAGGGGGCCGGAAACACCATATATTTT.

The chain links TRBV5-1 to TRBJ1-6, with TRBD1 matching over 7 bases. CDR1 is SGHRS, CDR2 YFSETQ, per germline. The junction had 13 bases not matched to a gene; V was cut back by 1 base and J by 6 bases. The CDR3 is 18 residues long. The CDR3 coding sequence is TGCGCCAGCAGCTTGATCCCCCGGGACAGCTACCCTAATTCACCCCTCCACTTT. As protein: CASSLIPRDSYPNSPLHF.